The subject of this entry is one T cell receptor beta chain. Original methodology: It was from reference gene primer amplification that nucleated cell counts were estimated. Sequenced by immunoSEQ multiplex PCR; TCRdb stores in-frame clones only, minus some. The V and J calls and clone size are taken from that table; D and trimming were inferred from the DNA. The sample has some 180,000 clones, less than 90% seen once; the top ten hold around 21%. The data were taken from a study of blood T cell repertoires in COVID-19. Across the study: COVID-19 samples from acute and convalescent phases originated in the United States, Italy and Spain. PBMCs, B-cell-depleted T cells, or T cells provided the cDNA or gDNA that made up the material.

V lost 7 bases to trimming and J lost 5 bases; unmatched junction nucleotides: 5. Germline V gene data show CDR1 as SNHLY and CDR2 as FYNNEI. The CDR3 is made up of 13 amino acids. The genes are TRBV2 and TRBJ2-1; 7 bases fit TRBD2. The material sequenced was peripheral blood. The receptor's source is an older man with active or convalescent COVID-19. The CDR3 sequence is CASTKGLDNEQFF. The CDR3 nucleotides are TGTGCCAGCACTAAAGGACTAGACAATGAGCAGTTCTTC.